This entry features one TCR beta chain sequence. Its antigen is still unknown. UMI-tagged TRB cDNA libraries were built via 5' RACE. For each CDR3 protein, TCRdb gives one entry from its re-call of the 5' RACE reads, without DNA. This sample's table has tens of thousands of distinct CDR3 sequences. These data are taken from a study of CXCR3-negative and CXCR3-positive naive CD8 T cells. The study's findings and limits: Each naive subset displayed comparably high diversity, whereas memory CD8+ cells displayed much lower diversity. Compared with CXCR3-negative naive cells, CXCR3-positive naive cells showed more hydrophobic TRB CDR3s.

The germline V gene has CDR1 SGDLS and CDR2 YYNGEE. The CDR3 has 15 residues. This TCR was recovered from a human donor in good health. Some clones in this sample may be carry-over from other donors' samples. J is TRBJ2-5 and V is TRBV9; TCRdb selects TRBD1, and the lack of DNA leaves this call unchecked. The specimen sequenced was naive CXCR3+ CD8+ T cells from blood. Specified subset: CD45RO-CCR7+CD27+CD95- naive CD8+ T cells expressing CXCR3 (TNR3+). The CDR3 is CASTLGGVSQETQYF.